Below are 15 T cell receptor beta chains sequenced from a single sample in a study of blood T cell repertoires in COVID-19. Assay: immunoSEQ multiplex PCR; the TCRdb copy retains only in-frame clones and omits some. The sample shows roughly 240,000 clones, 85% of them seen only once. The sample comprised PBMCs or T cells enriched from blood (not recorded which). The receptors stem from a woman aged 50 to 60 with acute COVID-19.

As DNA, the CDR3 is TGTGCCTTCCGGGTGGACACTGAAGCTTTCTTT. Its protein is CAFRVDTEAFF. V is TRBV7-9 and J is TRBJ1-1; D is undetermined. CDR3 length equals 11 residues. Germline V gene data show CDR1 as SEHNR and CDR2 as FQNEAQ (reference sequence). The V end was cut by 11 bases, the J end by 3 bases, with 10 bases between.

In regard to this clone: Other DNA sequences in the same sample also yield this CDR3. The chain employs TRBV4-3 and TRBJ1-2; 8 nucleotides align to TRBD1. Trimming took 0 bases from V and 2 from J; bases not matched to a gene: 5. CDR1 is LGHNA and CDR2 is YSLEER in the germline V gene. The CDR3 is 16 amino acids. This CDR3 reads CASSQDGTGSNYGYTF. The CDR3, as DNA: TGCGCCAGCAGCCAAGATGGGACAGGAAGCAACTATGGCTACACCTTC.

The chain is built from TRBV30 and TRBJ2-3; D is uncertain. The V and J ends lost 1 base and 6 bases respectively, with 11 bases between them. Germline values: CDR1 GTSNPN, CDR2 SVGIG (reference sequence). The CDR3 has 13 residues. Here the CDR3 reads CAWSDSLTDTQYF. The CDR3 DNA follows: TGTGCCTGGAGTGACTCCCTCACGGATACGCAGTATTTT.

The CDR3 nucleotides read TGTGCCAGCAGCCGGTGTTCCAGGTGGGTTCTTGCCAACTATGGCTACACCTTC. It translates to CASSRCSRWVLANYGYTF. J is TRBJ1-2 and V is TRBV3-1 (or the pseudogene TRBV3-2); D remains unclear. Per germline, CDR1 LGHDT and CDR2 YNNKEL (reference sequence). The V gene lost 4 bases and the J gene lost 2 bases, with 23 bases spanning the gap. The CDR3 runs to 18 residues.

This clone was seen a handful of times. The chain's CDR3 is CSVLEDVISGYTF. DNA for the CDR3: TGCAGCGTTCTGGAGGACGTTATCTCTGGCTACACCTTC. This chain joins TRBV29-1 and TRBJ1-2; no definite D call. Germline assignment: CDR1 SQVTM and CDR2 ANQGSEA. CDR3 length: 13 residues. The V end was cut by 5 bases, the J end by 7 bases, with 17 bases between. The full variable domain, in which reference TRBV29-1 and TRBJ1-2 provide the parts outside the CDR3, is SAVISQKPSRDICQRGTSLTIQCQVDSQVTMMFWYRQQPGQSLTLIATANQGSEATYESGFVIDKFPISRPNLTFSTLTVSNMSPEDSSIYLCSVLEDVISGYTFGSGTRLTVV.

The chain joins TRBV3-1 (or the pseudogene TRBV3-2) to TRBJ2-1, with 9 bases fitting TRBD1. Looked up from germline, CDR1 is LGHDT and CDR2 is YNNKEL (reference sequence). CDR3 length: 16 amino acids. V shed 5 bases and J 3 bases; nucleotides not matched to a gene: 8. The CDR3 DNA reads as TGTGCCAGCAGCACACAGGGGGCGGGTATCTACAATGAGCAGTTCTTC. Encoded protein: CASSTQGAGIYNEQFF.

This chain uses TRBV7-9 with TRBJ1-1; D is perhaps TRBD1 (5 bases). V dropped 5 bases and J dropped 4 bases, with 17 bases sitting between them. The CDR3 is 15 amino acids. The germline gives CDR1 SEHNR, CDR2 FQNEAQ (reference sequence). CDR3 residues: CASSLMGTGGTEAFF. The CDR3 DNA sequence: TGTGCCAGCAGCCTCATGGGGACTGGGGGCACTGAAGCTTTCTTT.

Notes on this clone: The sample holds other DNA sequences that translate to the same CDR3. This chain uses TRBV18 with TRBJ1-1; D perhaps matches TRBD1 (5 bases). The length of the CDR3 is 13 residues. With 4 bases removed from V and 3 bases from J, the gap between germline ends came to 9 bases. Germline V gene data show CDR1 as KGHSH and CDR2 as LQKENI. The CDR3 spells CASSQGVDTEAFF. The CDR3 nucleotides are TGTGCCAGCTCACAAGGGGTGGACACTGAAGCTTTCTTT.

V is TRBV11-1 and J is TRBJ1-1; D unclear. Germline V gene lookup returns CDR1 SGHAT and CDR2 FQDESV (reference sequence). The CDR3 loop spans 14 amino acids. Trimming took 0 bases from V and 0 from J, leaving 5 bases between them. CDR3: CASSLAQLNTEAFF. The CDR3 bases are TGTGCCAGCAGCTTAGCGCAGTTGAACACTGAAGCTTTCTTT.

The chain carries TRBV29-1 and TRBJ1-2; D perhaps matches TRBD1 (6 bases). The germline V gene encodes CDR1 SQVTM and CDR2 ANQGSEA. CDR3 length: 14 amino acids. V lost 0 bases, J lost 3 bases, and 11 bases lay in between. This chain's CDR3 is CSVEDGGGYYGYTF. The CDR3 bases are TGCAGCGTTGAAGATGGGGGCGGATACTATGGCTACACCTTC.

The rearrangement joins TRBV2 to TRBJ1-3, with TRBD1 matching 8 bases. The CDR3 is 16 residues long. The germline V gene encodes CDR1 SNHLY and CDR2 FYNNEI. Losses at the gene ends were 5 bases for V and 4 bases for J; bases not matched to a gene: 10. This CDR3 is CASSPKTGALGNTIYF. The CDR3 region has the DNA TGTGCCAGCAGTCCCAAGACAGGGGCGCTGGGAAACACCATATATTTT.

V gene TRBV7-2 combines with J gene TRBJ2-3, with 7 bases that match TRBD2. The CDR3 contains 16 residues. Trimming cost V 5 bases and J 2 bases; bases outside gene matches: 10. Germline V gene data show CDR1 as SGHTA and CDR2 as FQGNSA. This CDR3 is CASSPRPAGDTDTQYF. The CDR3 DNA reads TGTGCCAGCAGCCCAAGACCGGCGGGAGACACAGATACGCAGTATTTT.

CDR3: CASSIRVSGNTIYF. The CDR3 DNA reads TGTGCCAGTAGTATTCGGGTCTCTGGAAACACCATATATTTT. The rearrangement links TRBV19 to TRBJ1-3; D uncertain. The ends were cut back, 3 bases at V and 0 bases at J, with 6 bases in the middle. The germline CDR1 and CDR2 sequences are LNHDA and SQIVND (reference sequence). This CDR3 is built from 14 residues. Full variable domain (remainder filled in from reference TRBV19 and TRBJ1-3): DGGITQSPKYLFRKEGQNVTLSCEQNLNHDAMYWYRQDPGQGLRLIYYSQIVNDFQKGDIAEGYSVSREKKESFPLTVTSAQKNPTAFYLCASSIRVSGNTIYFGEGSWLTVV.

As DNA, the CDR3 is TGTGCCAGCAGCCCGCAGGGCCGACAGCCCCAGCATTTT. Amino acids: CASSPQGRQPQHF. The chain joins TRBV14 to TRBJ1-5, with TRBD1 as a possible D gene (5 bases). The V gene lost 4 bases and the J gene lost 7 bases, with 11 bases spanning the gap. Germline V gives CDR1 SGHDN, CDR2 FVKESK. This CDR3 comprises 13 residues. Together with reference TRBV14 and TRBJ1-5, the CDR3 gives the full variable domain: EAGVTQFPSHSVIEKGQTVTLRCDPISGHDNLYWYRRVMGKEIKFLLHFVKESKQDESGMPNNRFLAERTGGTYSTLKVQPAELEDSGVYFCASSPQGRQPQHFGDGTRLSIL.

The chain is built from TRBV6-2 or TRBV6-3 and TRBJ2-3; 8 nucleotides agree with TRBD1. The CDR3 has 15 amino acids. CDR1 MNHEY and CDR2 SVGEGT come from the germline V gene. Unmatched junction bases numbered 4, after V lost 5 bases and J lost 0 bases. The CDR3 region is CASSPQGESTDTQYF. The CDR3 DNA reads TGTGCCAGCAGTCCACAGGGGGAGAGCACAGATACGCAGTATTTT.